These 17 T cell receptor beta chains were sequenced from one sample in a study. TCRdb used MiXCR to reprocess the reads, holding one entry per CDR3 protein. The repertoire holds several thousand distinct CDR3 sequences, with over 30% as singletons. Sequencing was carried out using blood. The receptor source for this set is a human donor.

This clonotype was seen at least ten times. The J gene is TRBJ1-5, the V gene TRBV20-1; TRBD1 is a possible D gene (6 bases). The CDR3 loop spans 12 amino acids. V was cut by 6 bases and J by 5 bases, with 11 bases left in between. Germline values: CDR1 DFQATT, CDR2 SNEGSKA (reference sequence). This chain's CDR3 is CSATRGDQPQHF. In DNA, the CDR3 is TGCAGTGCGACGAGGGGGGATCAGCCCCAGCATTTT.

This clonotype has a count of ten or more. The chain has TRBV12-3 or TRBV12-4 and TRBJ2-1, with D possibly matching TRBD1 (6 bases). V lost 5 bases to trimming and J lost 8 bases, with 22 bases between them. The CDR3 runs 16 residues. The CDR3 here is CASSPKGGHAEDEQFF. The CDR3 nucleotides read TGTGCCAGCAGTCCGAAAGGGGGACACGCCGAAGATGAGCAGTTCTTC.

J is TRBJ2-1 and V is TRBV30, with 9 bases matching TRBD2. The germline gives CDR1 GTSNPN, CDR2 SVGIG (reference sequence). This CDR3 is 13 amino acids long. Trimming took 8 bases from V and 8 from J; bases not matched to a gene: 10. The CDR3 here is CARNGGRADEQFF. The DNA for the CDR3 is TGTGCCCGGAATGGCGGGAGGGCCGATGAGCAGTTCTTC.

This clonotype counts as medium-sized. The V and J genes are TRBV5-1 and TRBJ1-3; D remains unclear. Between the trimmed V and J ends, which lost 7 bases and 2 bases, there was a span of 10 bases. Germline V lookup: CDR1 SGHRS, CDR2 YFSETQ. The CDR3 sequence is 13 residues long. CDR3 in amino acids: CASRSSPGNTIYF. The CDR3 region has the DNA TGCGCCAGCCGGAGTTCGCCTGGAAACACCATATATTTT.

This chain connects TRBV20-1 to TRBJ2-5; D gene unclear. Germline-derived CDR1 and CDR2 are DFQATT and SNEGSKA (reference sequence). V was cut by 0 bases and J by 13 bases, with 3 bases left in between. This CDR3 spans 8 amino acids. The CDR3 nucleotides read TGCAGTGCTAGAGATGGGTACTTC. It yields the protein CSARDGYF.

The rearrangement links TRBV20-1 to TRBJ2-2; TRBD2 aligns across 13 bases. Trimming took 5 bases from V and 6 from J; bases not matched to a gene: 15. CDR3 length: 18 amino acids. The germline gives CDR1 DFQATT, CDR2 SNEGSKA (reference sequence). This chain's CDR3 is CSAPNLLAGGPGSGELFF. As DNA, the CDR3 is TGCAGTGCTCCTAACTTACTAGCGGGAGGGCCTGGTTCCGGGGAGCTGTTTTTT.

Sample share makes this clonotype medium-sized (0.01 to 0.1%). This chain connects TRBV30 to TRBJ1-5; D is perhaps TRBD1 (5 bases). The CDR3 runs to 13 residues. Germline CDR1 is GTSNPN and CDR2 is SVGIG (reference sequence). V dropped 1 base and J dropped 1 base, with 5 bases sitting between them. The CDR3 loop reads CAWSGGSNQPQHF. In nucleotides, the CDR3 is TGTGCCTGGAGTGGGGGGAGCAATCAGCCCCAGCATTTT.

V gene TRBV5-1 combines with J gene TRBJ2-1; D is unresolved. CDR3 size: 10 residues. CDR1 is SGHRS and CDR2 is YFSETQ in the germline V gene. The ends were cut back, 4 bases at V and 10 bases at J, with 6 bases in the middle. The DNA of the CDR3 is TGCGCCAGCAGCCTGGGGGAGCAGTTCTTC. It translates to CASSLGEQFF.

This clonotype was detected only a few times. CDR3 sequence reads: CASSLARDRGDGYTF. The DNA of the CDR3 is TGCGCCAGCAGCTTGGCCCGGGACAGGGGAGACGGCTACACCTTC. The chain combines TRBV5-1 with TRBJ1-2; 10 nucleotides match TRBD1. The CDR3 has 15 amino acids. Germline-derived CDR1 and CDR2 are SGHRS and YFSETQ. V trimming: 0 bases; J trimming: 8 bases; junction bases outside the gene matches: 7.

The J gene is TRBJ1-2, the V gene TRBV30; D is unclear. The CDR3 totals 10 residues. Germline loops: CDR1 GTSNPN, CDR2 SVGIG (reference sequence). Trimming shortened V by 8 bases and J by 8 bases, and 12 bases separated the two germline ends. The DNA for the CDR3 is TGTGCCATGGAGGGAAGGGGCTACACCTTC. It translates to CAMEGRGYTF.

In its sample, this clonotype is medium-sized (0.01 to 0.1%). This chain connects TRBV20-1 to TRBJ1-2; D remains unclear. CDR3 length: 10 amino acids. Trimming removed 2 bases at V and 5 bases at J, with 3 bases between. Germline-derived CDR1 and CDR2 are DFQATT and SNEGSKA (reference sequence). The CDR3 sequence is CSARMYGYTF. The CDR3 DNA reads TGCAGTGCTAGAATGTATGGCTACACCTTC.

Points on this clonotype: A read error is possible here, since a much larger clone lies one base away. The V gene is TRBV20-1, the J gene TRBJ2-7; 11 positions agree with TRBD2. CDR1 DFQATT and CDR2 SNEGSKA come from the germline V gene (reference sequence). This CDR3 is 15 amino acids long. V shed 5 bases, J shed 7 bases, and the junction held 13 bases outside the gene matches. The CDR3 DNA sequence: TGCAGTGCTCAAACCGGGACTAGCGGTTACAATGAGCAGTACTTC. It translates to CSAQTGTSGYNEQYF.

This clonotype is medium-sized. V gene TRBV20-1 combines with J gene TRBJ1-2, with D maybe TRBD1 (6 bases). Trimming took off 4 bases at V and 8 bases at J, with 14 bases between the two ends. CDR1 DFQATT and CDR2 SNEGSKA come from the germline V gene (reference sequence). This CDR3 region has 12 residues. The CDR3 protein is CSAISGGQGYTF. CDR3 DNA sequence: TGCAGTGCTATCTCGGGGGGGCAAGGCTACACCTTC.

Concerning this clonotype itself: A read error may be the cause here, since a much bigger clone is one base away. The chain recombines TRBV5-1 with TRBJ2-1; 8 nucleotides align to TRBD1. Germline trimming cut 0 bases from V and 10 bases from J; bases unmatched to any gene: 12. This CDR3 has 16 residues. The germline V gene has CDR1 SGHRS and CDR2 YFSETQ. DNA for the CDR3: TGCGCCAGCAGCTTGGGTGCGGGACAGGCGACCTACGAGCAGTTCTTC. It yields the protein CASSLGAGQATYEQFF. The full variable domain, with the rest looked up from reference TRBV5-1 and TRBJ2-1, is KAGVTQTPRYLIKTRGQQVTLSCSPISGHRSVSWYQQTPGQGLQFLFEYFSETQRNKGNFPGRFSGRQFSNSRSEMNVSTLELGDSALYLCASSLGAGQATYEQFFGPGTRLTVL.

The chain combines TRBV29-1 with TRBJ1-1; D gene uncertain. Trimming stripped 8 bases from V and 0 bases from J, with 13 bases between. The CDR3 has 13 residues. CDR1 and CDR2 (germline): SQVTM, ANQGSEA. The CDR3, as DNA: TGCAGCCAAGAAACAGTCATGAACACTGAAGCTTTCTTT. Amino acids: CSQETVMNTEAFF.

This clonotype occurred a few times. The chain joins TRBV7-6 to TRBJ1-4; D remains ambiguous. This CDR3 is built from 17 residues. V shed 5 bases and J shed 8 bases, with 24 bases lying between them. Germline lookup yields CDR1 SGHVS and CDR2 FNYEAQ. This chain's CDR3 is CASSLEGSGPLAEKLFF. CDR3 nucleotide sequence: TGTGCCAGCAGCCTAGAAGGTTCAGGACCGCTCGCGGAAAAACTGTTTTTT.

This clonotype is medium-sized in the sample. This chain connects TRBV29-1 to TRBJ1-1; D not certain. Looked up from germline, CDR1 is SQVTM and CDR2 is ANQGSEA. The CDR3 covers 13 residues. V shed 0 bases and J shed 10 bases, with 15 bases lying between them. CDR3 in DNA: TGCAGCGTTGAAGATAGTCCGGTGGGTCGAGCTTTCTTT. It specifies CSVEDSPVGRAFF.